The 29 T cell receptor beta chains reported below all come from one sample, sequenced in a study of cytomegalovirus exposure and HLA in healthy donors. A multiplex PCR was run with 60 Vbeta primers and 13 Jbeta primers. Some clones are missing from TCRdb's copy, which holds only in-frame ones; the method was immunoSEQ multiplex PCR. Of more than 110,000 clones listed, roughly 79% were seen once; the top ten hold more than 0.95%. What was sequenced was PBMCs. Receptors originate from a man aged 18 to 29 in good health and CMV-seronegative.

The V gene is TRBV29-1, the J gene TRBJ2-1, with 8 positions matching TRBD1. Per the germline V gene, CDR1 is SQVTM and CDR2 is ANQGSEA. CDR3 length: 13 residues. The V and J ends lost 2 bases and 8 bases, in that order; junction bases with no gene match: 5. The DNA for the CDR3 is TGCAGCGTTGAACAGGGGGCGTTCGATGAGCAGTTCTTC. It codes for CSVEQGAFDEQFF.

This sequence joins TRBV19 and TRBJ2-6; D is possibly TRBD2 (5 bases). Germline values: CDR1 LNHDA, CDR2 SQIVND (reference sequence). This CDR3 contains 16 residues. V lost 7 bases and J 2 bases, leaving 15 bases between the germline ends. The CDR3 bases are TGTGCCAGTACGGACTCAAACCAGGCTGGGGCCAACGTCCTGACTTTC. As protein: CASTDSNQAGANVLTF. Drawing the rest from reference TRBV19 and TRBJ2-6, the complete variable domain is DGGITQSPKYLFRKEGQNVTLSCEQNLNHDAMYWYRQDPGQGLRLIYYSQIVNDFQKGDIAEGYSVSREKKESFPLTVTSAQKNPTAFYLCASTDSNQAGANVLTFGAGSRLTVL.

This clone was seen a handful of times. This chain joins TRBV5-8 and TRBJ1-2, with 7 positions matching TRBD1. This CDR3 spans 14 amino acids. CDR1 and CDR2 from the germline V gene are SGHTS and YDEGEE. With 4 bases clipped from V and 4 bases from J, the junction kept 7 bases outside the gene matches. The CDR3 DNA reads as TGTGCCAGCAGCCGCGGACAGGAAGGCTATGGCTACACCTTC. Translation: CASSRGQEGYGYTF.

The CDR3 is CASSSTDRANTEAFF. DNA for the CDR3: TGTGCCAGCAGTTCAACGGACAGGGCGAACACTGAAGCTTTCTTT. V usage is TRBV7-9 and J usage is TRBJ1-1; 8 bases map to TRBD1. Trimming took 6 bases from V and 1 from J; bases not matched to a gene: 7. In germline, CDR1 is SEHNR, CDR2 FQNEAQ (reference sequence). The CDR3 has 15 amino acids.

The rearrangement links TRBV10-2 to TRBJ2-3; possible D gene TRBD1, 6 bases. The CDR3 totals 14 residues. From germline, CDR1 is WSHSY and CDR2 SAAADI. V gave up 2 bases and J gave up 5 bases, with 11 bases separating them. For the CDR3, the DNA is TGCGCCAGCAGTGAGAACAGGGTGAAAGATACGCAGTATTTT. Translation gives CASSENRVKDTQYF.

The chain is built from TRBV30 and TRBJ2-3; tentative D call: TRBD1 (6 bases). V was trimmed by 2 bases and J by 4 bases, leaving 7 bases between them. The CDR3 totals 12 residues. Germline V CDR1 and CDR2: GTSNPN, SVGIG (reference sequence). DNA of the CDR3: TGTGCCTGGAGTCAGGGGCCAGATACGCAGTATTTT. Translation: CAWSQGPDTQYF. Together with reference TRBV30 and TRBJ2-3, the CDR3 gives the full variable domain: SQTIHQWPATLVQPVGSPLSLECTVEGTSNPNLYWYRQAAGRGLQLLFYSVGIGQISSEVPQNLSASRPQDRQFILSSKKLLLSDSGFYLCAWSQGPDTQYFGPGTRLTVL.

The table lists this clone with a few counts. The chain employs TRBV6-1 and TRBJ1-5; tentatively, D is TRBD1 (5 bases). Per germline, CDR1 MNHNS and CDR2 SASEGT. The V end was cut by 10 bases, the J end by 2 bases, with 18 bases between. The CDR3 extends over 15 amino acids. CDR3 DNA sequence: TGTGCCACGTCGACGGGGGTGGTCGGCAATCAGCCCCAGCATTTT. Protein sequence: CATSTGVVGNQPQHF.

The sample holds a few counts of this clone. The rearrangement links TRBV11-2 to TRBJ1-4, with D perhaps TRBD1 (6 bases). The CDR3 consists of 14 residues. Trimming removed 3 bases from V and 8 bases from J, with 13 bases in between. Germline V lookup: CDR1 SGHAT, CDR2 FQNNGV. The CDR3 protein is CASSLGAGWEKLFF. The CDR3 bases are TGTGCCAGCAGCTTGGGGGCAGGATGGGAAAAACTGTTTTTT. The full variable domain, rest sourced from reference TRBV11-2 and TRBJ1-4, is EAGVAQSPRYKIIEKRQSVAFWCNPISGHATLYWYQQILGQGPKLLIQFQNNGVVDDSQLPKDRFSAERLKGVDSTLKIQPAKLEDSAVYLCASSLGAGWEKLFFGSGTQLSVL.

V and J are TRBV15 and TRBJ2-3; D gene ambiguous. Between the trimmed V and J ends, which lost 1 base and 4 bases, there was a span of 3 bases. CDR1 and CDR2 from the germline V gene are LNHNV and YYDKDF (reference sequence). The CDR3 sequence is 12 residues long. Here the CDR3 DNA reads TGTGCCACCAGCAGAGCTTCAGATACGCAGTATTTT. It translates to CATSRASDTQYF.

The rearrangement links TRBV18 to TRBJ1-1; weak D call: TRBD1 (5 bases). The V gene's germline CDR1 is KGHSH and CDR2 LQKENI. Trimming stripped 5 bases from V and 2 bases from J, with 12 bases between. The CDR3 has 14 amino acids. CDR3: CASSAGMDNTEAFF. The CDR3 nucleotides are TGTGCCAGCTCAGCAGGGATGGATAACACTGAAGCTTTCTTT.

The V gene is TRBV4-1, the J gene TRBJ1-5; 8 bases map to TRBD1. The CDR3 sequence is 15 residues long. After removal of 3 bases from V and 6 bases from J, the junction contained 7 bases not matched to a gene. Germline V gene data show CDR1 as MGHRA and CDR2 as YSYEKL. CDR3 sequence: CASSHLQGESQPQHF. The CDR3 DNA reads TGCGCCAGCAGCCATTTACAGGGGGAGAGTCAGCCCCAGCATTTT.

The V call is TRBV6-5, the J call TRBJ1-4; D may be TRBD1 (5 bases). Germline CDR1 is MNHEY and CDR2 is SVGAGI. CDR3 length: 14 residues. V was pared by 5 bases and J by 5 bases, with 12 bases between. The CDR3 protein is CASSVFRTNEKLFF. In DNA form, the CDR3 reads TGTGCCAGCAGTGTCTTTCGGACAAATGAAAAACTGTTTTTT.

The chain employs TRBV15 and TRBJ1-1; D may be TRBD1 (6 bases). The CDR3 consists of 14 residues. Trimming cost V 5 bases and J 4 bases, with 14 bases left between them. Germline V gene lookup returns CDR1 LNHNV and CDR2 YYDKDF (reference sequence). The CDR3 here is CATSPTGLSTEAFF. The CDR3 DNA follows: TGTGCCACCAGCCCTACAGGGTTATCCACTGAAGCTTTCTTT.

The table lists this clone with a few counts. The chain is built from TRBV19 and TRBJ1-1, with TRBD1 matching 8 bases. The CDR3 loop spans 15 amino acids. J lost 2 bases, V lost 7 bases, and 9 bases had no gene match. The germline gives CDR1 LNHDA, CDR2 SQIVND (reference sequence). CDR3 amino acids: CASTNQGARNTEAFF. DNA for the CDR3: TGTGCCAGTACAAACCAGGGGGCGAGAAACACTGAAGCTTTCTTT.

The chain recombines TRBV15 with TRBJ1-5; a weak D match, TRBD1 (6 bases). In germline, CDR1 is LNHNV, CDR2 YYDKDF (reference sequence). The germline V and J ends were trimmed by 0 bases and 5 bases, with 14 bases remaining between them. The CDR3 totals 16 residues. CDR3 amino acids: CATSRDWTVWDQPQHF. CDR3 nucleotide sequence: TGTGCCACCAGCAGAGATTGGACAGTTTGGGATCAGCCCCAGCATTTT.

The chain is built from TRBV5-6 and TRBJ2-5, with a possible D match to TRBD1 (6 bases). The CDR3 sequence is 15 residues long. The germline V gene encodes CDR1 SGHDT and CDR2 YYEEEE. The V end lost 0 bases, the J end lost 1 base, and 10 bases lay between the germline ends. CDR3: CASSLGTGIQETQYF. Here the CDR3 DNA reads TGTGCCAGCAGCTTGGGCACAGGGATCCAAGAGACCCAGTACTTC.

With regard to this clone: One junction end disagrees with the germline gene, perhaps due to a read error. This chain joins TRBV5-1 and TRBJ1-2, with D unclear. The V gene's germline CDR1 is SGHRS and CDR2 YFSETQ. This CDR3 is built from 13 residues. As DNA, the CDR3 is TGCGCCAGCAGCTTGGAGCAGGCCCACACCCGCCGTTTC. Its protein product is CASSLEQAHTRRF.

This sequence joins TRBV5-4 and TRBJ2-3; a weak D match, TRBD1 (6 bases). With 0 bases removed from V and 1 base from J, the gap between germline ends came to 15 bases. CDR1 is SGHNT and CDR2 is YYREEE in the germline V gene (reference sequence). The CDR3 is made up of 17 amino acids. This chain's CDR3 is CASSLGPAGARTDTQYF. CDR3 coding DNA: TGTGCCAGCAGCTTGGGTCCGGCAGGGGCGCGCACAGATACGCAGTATTTT.

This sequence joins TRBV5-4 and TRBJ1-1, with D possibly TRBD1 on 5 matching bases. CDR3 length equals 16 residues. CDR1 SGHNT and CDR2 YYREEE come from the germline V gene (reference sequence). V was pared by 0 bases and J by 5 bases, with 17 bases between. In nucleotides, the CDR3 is TGTGCCAGCAGCTTGGCCGGGGGACTCGGGGTGACTGAAGCTTTCTTT. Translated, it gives CASSLAGGLGVTEAFF.

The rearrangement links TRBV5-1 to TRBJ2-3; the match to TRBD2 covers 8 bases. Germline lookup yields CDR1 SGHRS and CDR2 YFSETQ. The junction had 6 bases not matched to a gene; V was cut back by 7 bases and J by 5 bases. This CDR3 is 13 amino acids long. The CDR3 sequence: CASRGGAGDTQYF. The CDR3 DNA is TGCGCCAGCCGGGGGGGGGCGGGAGATACGCAGTATTTT.

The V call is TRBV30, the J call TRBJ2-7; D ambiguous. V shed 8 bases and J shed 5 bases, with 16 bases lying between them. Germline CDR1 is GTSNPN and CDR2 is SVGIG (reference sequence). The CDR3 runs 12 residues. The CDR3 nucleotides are TGTGCCGGGCGTCGGTTCGTAGACGAGCAGTACTTC. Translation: CAGRRFVDEQYF. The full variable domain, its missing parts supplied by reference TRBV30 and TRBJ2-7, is SQTIHQWPATLVQPVGSPLSLECTVEGTSNPNLYWYRQAAGRGLQLLFYSVGIGQISSEVPQNLSASRPQDRQFILSSKKLLLSDSGFYLCAGRRFVDEQYFGPGTRLTVT.

The CDR3 region has the DNA TGCGCCAGCACTCCTCAACCCGGGACAGGGGTCACCGGGGAGCTGTTTTTT. This sequence encodes CASTPQPGTGVTGELFF. The rearrangement joins TRBV5-1 to TRBJ2-2; 10 bases line up with TRBD1. CDR3 size: 17 residues. Germline assignment: CDR1 SGHRS and CDR2 YFSETQ. V was clipped by 6 bases and J by 4 bases; unmatched bases: 12. The full variable domain, completed using reference TRBV5-1 and TRBJ2-2, is KAGVTQTPRYLIKTRGQQVTLSCSPISGHRSVSWYQQTPGQGLQFLFEYFSETQRNKGNFPGRFSGRQFSNSRSEMNVSTLELGDSALYLCASTPQPGTGVTGELFFGEGSRLTVL.

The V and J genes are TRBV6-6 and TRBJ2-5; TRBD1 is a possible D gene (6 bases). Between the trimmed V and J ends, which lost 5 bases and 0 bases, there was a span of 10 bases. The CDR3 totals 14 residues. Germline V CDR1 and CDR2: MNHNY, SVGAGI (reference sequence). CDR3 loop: CASSDRTDQETQYF. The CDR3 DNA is TGTGCCAGCAGTGACAGGACGGACCAAGAGACCCAGTACTTC.

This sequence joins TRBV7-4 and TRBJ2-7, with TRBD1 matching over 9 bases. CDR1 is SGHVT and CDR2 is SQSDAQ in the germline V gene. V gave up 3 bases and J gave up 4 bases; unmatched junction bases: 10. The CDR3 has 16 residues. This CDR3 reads CASSFFGGQGEYEQYF. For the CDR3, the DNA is TGTGCCAGCAGCTTTTTCGGGGGACAGGGCGAATACGAGCAGTACTTC.

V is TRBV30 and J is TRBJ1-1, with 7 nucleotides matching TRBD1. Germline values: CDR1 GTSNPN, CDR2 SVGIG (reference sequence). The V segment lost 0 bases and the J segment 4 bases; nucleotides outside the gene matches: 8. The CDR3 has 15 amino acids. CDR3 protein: CAWSVHQGVGTEAFF. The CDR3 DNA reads TGTGCCTGGAGTGTACATCAGGGGGTGGGCACTGAAGCTTTCTTT.

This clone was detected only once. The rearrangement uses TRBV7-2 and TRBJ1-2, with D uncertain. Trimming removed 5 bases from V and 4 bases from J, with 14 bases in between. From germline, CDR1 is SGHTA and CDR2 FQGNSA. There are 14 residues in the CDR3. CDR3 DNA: TGTGCCAGCAGCCTCAGGTTAGATGCCTATGGCTACACCTTC. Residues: CASSLRLDAYGYTF.

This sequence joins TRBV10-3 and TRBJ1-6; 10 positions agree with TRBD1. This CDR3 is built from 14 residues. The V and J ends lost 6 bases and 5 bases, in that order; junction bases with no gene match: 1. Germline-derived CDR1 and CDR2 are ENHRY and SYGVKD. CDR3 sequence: CAIRGTGDNSPLHF. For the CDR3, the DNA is TGTGCCATCAGGGGGACAGGGGATAATTCACCCCTCCACTTT.

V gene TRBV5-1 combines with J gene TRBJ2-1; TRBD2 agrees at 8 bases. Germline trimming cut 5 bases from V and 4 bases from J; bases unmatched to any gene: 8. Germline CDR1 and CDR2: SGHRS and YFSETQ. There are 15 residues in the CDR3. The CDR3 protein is CASSTGAGGYNEQFF. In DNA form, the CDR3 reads TGCGCCAGCAGTACTGGGGCGGGGGGATACAATGAGCAGTTCTTC.

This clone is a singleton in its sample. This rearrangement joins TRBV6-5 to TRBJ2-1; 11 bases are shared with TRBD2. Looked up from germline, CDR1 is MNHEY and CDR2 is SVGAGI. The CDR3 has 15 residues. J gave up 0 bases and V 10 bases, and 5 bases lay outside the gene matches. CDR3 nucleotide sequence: TGTGCCACTGTTAGCGGGGGGGGCTCCTACAATGAGCAGTTCTTC. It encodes CATVSGGGSYNEQFF.